Given below is one T cell receptor beta chain in context. This entry is derived from a study of shared clonotypes between healthy human individuals. Terminally differentiated effector memory CD45RA+ cells were excluded from the naive CD8 cells, which were CD45RO-negative and positively selected for CCR7. The protocol was immunoSEQ multiplex PCR, while the TCRdb copy is restricted to in-frame clones and leaves out a portion. The table has about 2 million clones, approximately 95% seen once. CDR1 LGHNA and CDR2 YSLEER come from the germline V gene. V gave up 1 base and J gave up 5 bases, with 11 bases separating them. The CDR3 runs 15 residues.

The sample comprised naive CD8+ T cells sorted from blood. The receptor comes from a man in his late teens or twenties in good health. The rearrangement joins TRBV4-3 to TRBJ2-2; D ambiguous. Here the CDR3 reads CASSQGRRVTGELFF. For the CDR3, the DNA is TGCGCCAGCAGCCAAGGAAGACGAGTTACCGGGGAGCTGTTTTTT.